These 16 T cell receptor beta chains came from one sample sequenced in a study of tumor-infiltrating lymphocytes in primary liver carcinoma. TCR beta cDNA came from around 500 ng total RNA, primed with a constant-region primer. Three nested multiplex PCR rounds of slightly modified ARM-PCR generated TCR beta libraries. The opening two PCR rounds, around 11 cycles each, paired TRBV1-TRBV30 forward primers with a C-beta reverse primer. TCRdb itself ran the multiplex PCR reads through MiXCR, one entry per CDR3 protein. The repertoire has around 29,000 distinct CDR3 sequences, around 80% of them found once; the top ten carry under 40%. Co-extraction yielded RNA and DNA from around 18-30 mg of unsorted bulk tissue. The sequenced material came from liver tumor tissue from sampling region 5. Subset meaning: tumor region T5, tumor centre. These receptors originate from a middle-aged man with primary liver carcinoma and hepatitis B virus infection.

This clonotype was observed a single time. A much larger clone sits a single nucleotide away, making a read error possible. The chain employs TRBV10-3 and TRBJ1-3; maybe TRBD1 (5 bases). Germline V gives CDR1 ENHRY, CDR2 SYGVKD. The CDR3 spans 12 residues. In DNA, the CDR3 is TGTGCCATCAGTGGTCAGGGAAACACCACATATTTT. Its protein is CAISGQGNTTYF.

Regarding this clonotype: The conserved final phenylalanine or tryptophan is absent from the CDR3, which likely points to a read error. The V gene is TRBV4-1, the J gene TRBJ2-2, with 10 bases matching TRBD1. Losses at the gene ends were 11 bases for V and 5 bases for J; bases not matched to a gene: 14. Germline V gene data show CDR1 as MGHRA and CDR2 as YSYEKL. The CDR3 length is 16 residues. The CDR3 nucleotides read TGCGCCTGCAATGATCTGGACAGGGGGTTAACCGGGGAGCTGTTTATT. Its translation is CACNDLDRGLTGELFI.

This chain uses TRBV7-3 with TRBJ2-3, with 11 bases lining up with TRBD2. V trimming: 4 bases; J trimming: 1 base; junction bases outside the gene matches: 1. The V gene's germline CDR1 is SGHTA and CDR2 FQGTGA. CDR3 length: 15 residues. The CDR3 is CASSSGLAGTDTQYF. The CDR3 bases are TGTGCCAGCAGCTCGGGACTAGCGGGCACAGATACGCAGTATTTT.

At least ten counts were recorded for this clonotype. The chain joins TRBV2 to TRBJ2-6; D ambiguous. V lost 6 bases, J lost 9 bases, and 3 bases lay in between. Per the germline V gene, CDR1 is SNHLY and CDR2 is FYNNEI. The CDR3 has 10 residues. For the CDR3, the DNA is TGTGCCAGCAGGGGCAACGTCCTGACTTTC. It specifies CASRGNVLTF.

A remark on this clonotype: An end of the junction differs from the germline gene, which may be a read error. The chain joins TRBV4-1 to TRBJ1-6; D call uncertain. CDR3 length: 16 residues. Germline lookup yields CDR1 MGHRA and CDR2 YSYEKL. DNA of the CDR3: TGCGTCAGCAGCCATCACCTACAGAGGGCGGATTCACCCCTCCACTTT. It translates to CVSSHHLQRADSPLHF.

Concerning this clonotype itself: No conserved phenylalanine or tryptophan ends this CDR3, so it is likely a read error. The V gene is TRBV6-5, the J gene TRBJ1-2; no firm D call. There are 13 residues in the CDR3. Germline V gene lookup returns CDR1 MNHEY and CDR2 SVGAGI. CDR3 region: CVSAPGSNYGYTL. In nucleotides, the CDR3 is TGTGTCAGCGCACCGGGATCCAACTATGGCTACACCCTC.

For this clonotype: The junction shows a germline mismatch at one end, possibly a read error. The chain carries TRBV6-6 and TRBJ2-3; tentative D call: TRBD2 (6 bases). From germline, CDR1 is MNHNY and CDR2 SVGAGI (reference sequence). This CDR3 has 15 residues. This CDR3 is CDSSRGTYVPDTHYF. DNA of the CDR3: TGTGACAGCAGCCGCGGGACTTACGTCCCAGATACGCACTATTTT.

A note on this clonotype: One junction end does not reproduce the germline sequence, and a read error may be involved. V usage is TRBV10-3 and J usage is TRBJ1-2, with TRBD1 identical over 7 bases. Germline CDR1 reads ENHRY; CDR2 reads SYGVKD. This CDR3 spans 15 amino acids. The DNA for the CDR3 is TGTGCCATCAGTGCGACAGGGTCGGTCGGATATGGCTATACCTTC. It is translated as CAISATGSVGYGYTF.

The sample holds one count of this clonotype. Relative to the germline gene, one junction end is altered; a read error may explain this. V and J are TRBV6-5 and TRBJ2-5; TRBD1 matches 7 bases. This CDR3 region has 15 residues. Germline V CDR1 and CDR2: MNHEY, SVGAGI. CDR3 region: CASSSYRGFQETQDF. The DNA for the CDR3 is TGTGCCAGCAGCTCGTACAGGGGCTTCCAAGAGACCCAGGACTTC.

Remarks on this clonotype: This CDR3 is missing its conserved last phenylalanine or tryptophan, likely due to a read error. The V and J genes are TRBV6-1 and TRBJ1-2; D is perhaps TRBD1 (6 bases). The germline gives CDR1 MNHNS, CDR2 SASEGT. The CDR3 sequence is 14 residues long. The V end lost 6 bases, the J end lost 6 bases, and 17 bases lay between the germline ends. This CDR3 reads CASSEWQGSDGYTL. The CDR3 DNA reads TGTGCCAGCAGCGAGTGGCAGGGGAGTGATGGCTACACCCTC.

As to this clonotype: Sequence at one end of the junction differs from germline and may be a read error. CDR3 amino acids: CDSSYSRVPGETQYF. The CDR3 nucleotides read TGTGACAGCAGTTACTCGAGAGTACCCGGGGAGACCCAATACTTC. V gene TRBV6-2 or TRBV6-3 combines with J gene TRBJ2-5; D perhaps matches TRBD2 (5 bases). The CDR3 runs to 15 residues. Per germline, CDR1 MNHEY and CDR2 SVGEGT.

To note about this clonotype: Germline is not matched at one junction end, which may reflect a read error. This chain uses TRBV5-6 with TRBJ1-1, with D possibly TRBD1 on 5 matching bases. Germline V gene lookup returns CDR1 SGHDT and CDR2 YYEEEE. This CDR3 contains 14 residues. The CDR3 DNA reads TGTGCCAGTAGCCAGATGAGGGGCGGGACTGGAGCTTTCTTT. This gives the protein CASSQMRGGTGAFF.

Notes on this clonotype: The junction departs from the called germline gene at one end, perhaps through a read error. The chain has TRBV12-3 or TRBV12-4 and TRBJ2-7, with 12 nucleotides matching TRBD1. This CDR3 is built from 15 residues. CDR3: CASSLGTGGTYEHYF. The CDR3 DNA reads TGTGCCAGCAGTTTGGGGACAGGGGGCACCTACGAGCATTACTTC.

Worth noting for this clonotype: Its ends do not fully match the called genes, so a read error is possible. The chain has TRBV4-3 and TRBJ2-7; D is uncertain. CDR1 and CDR2 from the germline V gene are LGHNA and YSLEER. This CDR3 contains 14 residues. The CDR3 nucleotides read TGCGCCAGTAGCCATGAAAGCTCCACCTACGAACAGTACTTC. It codes for CASSHESSTYEQYF.

This clonotype was picked up a small number of times. At one of its ends the junction is not consistent with the germline gene, which may arise from a read error. The chain is built from TRBV10-3 and TRBJ2-7; 7 bases map to TRBD1. This CDR3 contains 15 residues. Germline CDR1 ENHRY, CDR2 SYGVKD. CDR3 in amino acids: CVISEARTGEYEQYF. The CDR3 DNA reads TGTGTCATCAGTGAGGCCCGTACAGGGGAGTACGAGCAGTACTTC.

The chain uses TRBV6-6 and TRBJ2-2; maybe TRBD1 (5 bases). Trimming stripped 7 bases from V and 9 bases from J, with 27 bases between. The CDR3 is 17 amino acids. Germline CDR1 reads MNHNY; CDR2 reads SVGAGI (reference sequence). The CDR3 is CASTLRGWVTDTRELFF. In DNA form, the CDR3 reads TGTGCCAGCACCCTAAGAGGTTGGGTCACGGACACGAGGGAGCTGTTTTTT.